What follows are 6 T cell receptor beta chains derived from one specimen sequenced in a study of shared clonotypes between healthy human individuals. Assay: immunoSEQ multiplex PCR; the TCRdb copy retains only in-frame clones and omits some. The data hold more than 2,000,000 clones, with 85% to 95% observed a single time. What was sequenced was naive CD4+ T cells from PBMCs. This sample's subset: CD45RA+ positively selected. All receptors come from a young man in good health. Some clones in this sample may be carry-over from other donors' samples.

DNA for the CDR3: TGCGCCAGCAGCCCGCGGGGACAGTACAATGAGCAGTTCTTC. This codes for CASSPRGQYNEQFF. The chain joins TRBV4-1 to TRBJ2-1, with D perhaps matching TRBD1 (7 bases). Per the germline V gene, CDR1 is MGHRA and CDR2 is YSYEKL. V lost 4 bases and J lost 4, with 11 bases in between. The CDR3 covers 14 residues.

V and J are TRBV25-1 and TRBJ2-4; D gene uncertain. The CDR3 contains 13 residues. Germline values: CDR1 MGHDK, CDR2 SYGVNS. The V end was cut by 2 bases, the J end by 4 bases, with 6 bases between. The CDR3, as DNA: TGTGCCAGCAGTGAAAGAGAGAAAAACATTCAGTACTTC. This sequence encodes CASSEREKNIQYF.

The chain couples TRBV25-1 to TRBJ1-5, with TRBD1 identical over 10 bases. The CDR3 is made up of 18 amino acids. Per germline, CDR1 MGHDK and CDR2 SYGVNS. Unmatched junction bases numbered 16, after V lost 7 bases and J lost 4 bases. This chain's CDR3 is CASNQTGDRGRSNQPQHF. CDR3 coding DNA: TGTGCCAGCAACCAAACAGGCGACAGGGGGCGGTCAAATCAGCCCCAGCATTTT.

The CDR3 sequence is CASSLRRDRTDTQYF. In DNA form, the CDR3 reads TGCGCCAGCAGCTTGCGGCGGGATCGCACAGATACGCAGTATTTT. The V call is TRBV5-1, the J call TRBJ2-3; TRBD2 might be the D (6 bases). This CDR3 comprises 15 residues. With 1 base removed from V and 1 base from J, the gap between germline ends came to 10 bases. Germline-derived CDR1 and CDR2 are SGHRS and YFSETQ. Filled out from reference TRBV5-1 and TRBJ2-3, the complete variable domain reads KAGVTQTPRYLIKTRGQQVTLSCSPISGHRSVSWYQQTPGQGLQFLFEYFSETQRNKGNFPGRFSGRQFSNSRSEMNVSTLELGDSALYLCASSLRRDRTDTQYFGPGTRLTVL.

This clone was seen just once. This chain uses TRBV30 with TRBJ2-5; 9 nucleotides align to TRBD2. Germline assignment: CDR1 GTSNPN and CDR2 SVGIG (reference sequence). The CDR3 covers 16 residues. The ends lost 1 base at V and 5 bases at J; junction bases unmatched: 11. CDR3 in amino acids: CAWSASGAGGSETQYF. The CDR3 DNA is TGTGCCTGGAGTGCATCCGGAGCGGGAGGATCGGAGACCCAGTACTTC.

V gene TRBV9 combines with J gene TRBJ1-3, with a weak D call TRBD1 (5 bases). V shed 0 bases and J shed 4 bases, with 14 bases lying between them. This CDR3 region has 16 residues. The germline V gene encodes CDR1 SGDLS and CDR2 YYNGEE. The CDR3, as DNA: TGTGCCAGCAGCGTAGCTTGGGGGGGAGCCGGAAACACCATATATTTT. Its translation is CASSVAWGGAGNTIYF.